This T cell receptor (beta chain) was captured by sequencing in a study of OX40 agonist ivuxolimab in advanced cancers. The V gene lost 1 base and the J gene lost 3 bases, with 6 bases spanning the gap. Germline CDR1 SGHTA, CDR2 FQGNSA. This CDR3 has 14 amino acids. Measured with immunoSEQ multiplex PCR; TCRdb has only the in-frame clones, and not every one. The data contain some 70,000 clones, under 95% of them singletons. This receptor was identified in an adult with an advanced solid tumor such as melanoma, head and neck, liver or kidney cancer. The sequences come from CD4+ or CD8+ T cells sorted from blood, collected in a trial of the OX40 agonist ivuxolimab. J is TRBJ2-2 and V is TRBV7-2, with D uncertain. CDR3 nucleotides: TGTGCCAGCAGCTTAGACCTATACACCGGGGAGCTGTTTTTT. Its protein product is CASSLDLYTGELFF.